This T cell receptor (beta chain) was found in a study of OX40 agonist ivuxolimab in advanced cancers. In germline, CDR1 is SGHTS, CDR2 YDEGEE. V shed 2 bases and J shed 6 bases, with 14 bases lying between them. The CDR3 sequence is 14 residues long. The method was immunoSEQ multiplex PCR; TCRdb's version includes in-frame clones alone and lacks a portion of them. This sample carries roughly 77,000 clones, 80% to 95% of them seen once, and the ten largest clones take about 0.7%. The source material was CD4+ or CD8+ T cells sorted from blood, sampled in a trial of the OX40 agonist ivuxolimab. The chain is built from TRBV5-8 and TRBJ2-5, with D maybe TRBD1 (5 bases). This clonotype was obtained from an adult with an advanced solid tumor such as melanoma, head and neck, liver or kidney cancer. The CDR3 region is CASSLGPTGKTQYF. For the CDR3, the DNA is TGTGCCAGCAGCTTAGGCCCCACAGGAAAGACCCAGTACTTC.